The present T cell receptor beta chain was sequenced within a study of T cells in Graves' hyperthyroidism and ophthalmopathy. Authors of the study amplified TCR beta CDR3 regions from RNA transcripts. RT-PCR in the first round (using the HTBI primer set) targeted the TCR CDR3. TCRdb redid the calling of the multiplex PCR reads with MiXCR, one entry per CDR3 protein. This sample yields hundreds of thousands of distinct CDR3 sequences, of which about 35% are seen a single time; roughly 31% belongs to the top ten. The study's findings and limits: In the blood, most expanded thyroid clonotypes above 0.001 appeared as well.

About this clonotype itself: What it recognizes is unknown.

The CDR3 consists of 13 residues. V was pared by 6 bases and J by 1 base, with 11 bases between. The germline CDR1 and CDR2 sequences are SGHRS and YFSETQ. J is TRBJ2-7 and V is TRBV5-1; unclear D gene. Sequenced material: blood. The sequence derives from a woman between 35 and 50 years old with Graves' hyperthyroidism. CDR3 in amino acids: CASKTSDSYEQYF. The DNA for the CDR3 is TGCGCCAGCAAGACGAGCGATTCCTACGAGCAGTACTTC. Full variable domain (remainder filled in from reference TRBV5-1 and TRBJ2-7): KAGVTQTPRYLIKTRGQQVTLSCSPISGHRSVSWYQQTPGQGLQFLFEYFSETQRNKGNFPGRFSGRQFSNSRSEMNVSTLELGDSALYLCASKTSDSYEQYFGPGTRLTVT.